This T cell receptor beta chain was sequenced for a study of OX40 agonist ivuxolimab in advanced cancers. Sequenced by immunoSEQ multiplex PCR; TCRdb stores in-frame clones only, minus some. The sample holds about 43,000 clones, around 85% seen once. Germline lookup yields CDR1 SGHDT and CDR2 YYEEEE. V was pared by 0 bases and J by 5 bases, with 11 bases between. CDR3 size: 14 residues. The sampling schedule covered blood at baseline, cycle 4 day 1, and cycle 7 day 1. On this clone itself: Its target is unknown.

General study points: The CD4+ and CD8+ T cells in the blood had expanded clonally by week 6 at 0.1 to 3.0 mg/kg. Low normalized T-cell clonal expansion was additionally recorded for some nonresponders.

This TCR came from an adult with an advanced solid tumor such as melanoma, head and neck, liver or kidney cancer. Specimen: CD4+ or CD8+ T cells sorted from blood, collected in a trial of the OX40 agonist ivuxolimab. The V call is TRBV5-6, the J call TRBJ2-5, with a possible D match to TRBD2 (7 bases). CDR3 nucleotide sequence: TGTGCCAGCAGCTTGGCGGGGAGGGGGGAGACCCAGTACTTC. This encodes CASSLAGRGETQYF.